This TCR beta chain emerged from a study of cytomegalovirus exposure and HLA in healthy donors. Overall study findings and caveats: HLA allele associations emerged for around 16,000 TCR beta sequences in a later analysis, at 0.05 false discovery rate.

A few counts support this clone. Its antigen is not identified. The PCR was carried out with 60 Vbeta primers and 13 Jbeta primers. TCRdb's table, derived via immunoSEQ multiplex PCR, lists solely in-frame clones and lacks some. The sample gives around 200,000 clones, 75% to 90% of which show up once; 0.65% is in the top ten. Looked up from germline, CDR1 is SGHRS and CDR2 is YFSETQ. The CDR3 is 17 residues long. V was clipped by 0 bases and J by 0 bases; unmatched bases: 9. This receptor was identified in a boy aged 5-17 years in good health and CMV-seronegative. Material for sequencing was PBMCs. V gene TRBV5-1 combines with J gene TRBJ2-7, with 7 bases identical to TRBD2. CDR3 in DNA: TGCGCCAGCAGCTTGGCCGAAGGGCGGACTAGCTCCTACGAGCAGTACTTC. This translates into CASSLAEGRTSSYEQYF.